These T cell receptor beta chains were read from a single sample in a study of CD8 T cells in Susac syndrome. Via MiXCR, TCRdb re-called the immunoSEQ multiplex PCR reads, giving one row per CDR3 protein. The table lists 150,000 or so distinct CDR3 sequences, around 94% of them singletons. The material sequenced was CD4+ T cells from PBMCs. These receptors all come from a human donor in good health. Both conserved end residues are part of each CDR3. D genes are given only for firm matches. Not all rows give a size; the values are once, few, many and, for expanded clones, a class.

d_call | j_call | clone_size | v_call | cdr3_nt | cdr3_aa
TRBD2 | TRBJ2-5 | . | TRBV2 | TGTGCCAGCAGTGAAAGCGGGGGTGTAGAGACCCAGTACTTC | CASSESGGVETQYF
. | TRBJ2-7 | . | TRBV24-1 | TGTGCCACCAGTGAGAAGAGCTCCTACGAGCAGTACTTC | CATSEKSSYEQYF
. | TRBJ2-7 | once | TRBV20-1 | TGCAGTGCTAGAGGAGGCCAGGGACCCTACGAGCAGTACTTC | CSARGGQGPYEQYF
TRBD1 | TRBJ2-1 | . | TRBV29-1 | TGCAGCGTTGTTTTCCCCGGGACAGGGTCTTACAATGAGCAGTTCTTC | CSVVFPGTGSYNEQFF
. | TRBJ2-5 | . | TRBV12-3/TRBV12-4 | TGTGCCAGCAGTTTAGCGGGGCCCCGAGAGACCCAGTACTTC | CASSLAGPRETQYF
. | TRBJ2-1 | . | TRBV6-5 | TGTGCCAGCAGTTACTCCGGCTACAATGAGCAGTTCTTC | CASSYSGYNEQFF
TRBD2 | TRBJ2-3 | . | TRBV7-9 | TGTGCCAGCAGCCTCTTATTAGCGGGGGGGACAGATACGCAGTATTTT | CASSLLLAGGTDTQYF
. | TRBJ2-5 | . | TRBV29-1 | TGCAGCGACCGACAGGGAGGACAGACCCAGTACTTC | CSDRQGGQTQYF
TRBD2 | TRBJ2-5 | few | TRBV28 | TGTGCCAGCAGAGGGGAGGGGGAGACCCAGTACTTC | CASRGEGETQYF
. | TRBJ1-1 | once | TRBV3-1 | TGTGCCAGCAGCCGCCAAGGCACTGAAGCTTTCTTT | CASSRQGTEAFF
. | TRBJ2-3 | few | TRBV5-4 | TGTGCCAGCAGCTTGGACCCAGATACGCAGTATTTT | CASSLDPDTQYF
. | TRBJ1-5 | . | TRBV11-1 | TGTGCCAGCAGCTTAGTTAAGCTAAATCAGCCCCAGCATTTT | CASSLVKLNQPQHF
. | TRBJ1-1 | once | TRBV5-6 | TGTGCCAGCAGCTTGCTTGGTCGGGCGCAGGGGTACACTGAAGCTTTCTTT | CASSLLGRAQGYTEAFF
. | TRBJ2-5 | . | TRBV12-3/TRBV12-4 | TGTGCCAGCGGCAATCGGGGGGCGGGCCAAGAGACCCAGTACTTC | CASGNRGAGQETQYF
TRBD1 | TRBJ1-2 | . | TRBV19 | TGTGCCAGTAATGGGGGATCGACAGGGGGAGATGGCTACACCTTC | CASNGGSTGGDGYTF
. | TRBJ2-7 | once | TRBV3-1 | TGTGCCAGCAGCCCTCGACGGCGGGCCTACGAGCAGTACTTC | CASSPRRRAYEQYF
. | TRBJ1-1 | . | TRBV30 | TGTGCCTGGAGTTCCACTGAAGCTTTCTTT | CAWSSTEAFF
. | TRBJ2-7 | . | TRBV29-1 | TGCAGCGTTGATTTGGCAGGGACCTACGAGCAGTACTTC | CSVDLAGTYEQYF
TRBD2 | TRBJ2-1 | . | TRBV7-2 | TGTGCCAGCAGGGAGTGGCTAGCGGGGAATGAGCAGTTCTTC | CASREWLAGNEQFF
TRBD2 | TRBJ2-1 | . | TRBV12-3/TRBV12-4 | TGTGCCAGCAACCCGACTAGCGGATACAATGAGCAGTTCTTC | CASNPTSGYNEQFF
. | TRBJ2-5 | . | TRBV3-1 | TGTGCCAGCAACTATGGGACGGACCAAGAGACCCAGTACTTC | CASNYGTDQETQYF
. | TRBJ2-3 | . | TRBV29-1 | TGCAGCGTTGATCTGGCTAGCACAGATACGCAGTATTTT | CSVDLASTDTQYF
. | TRBJ1-5 | . | TRBV9 | TGTGCCAGCAGCGTAGCTACGGGGGAAAATCAGCCCCAGCATTTT | CASSVATGENQPQHF
. | TRBJ2-7 | . | TRBV12-3/TRBV12-4 | TGTGCCAGCAGTTTAGGACAGGTCGACACCTACGAGCAGTACTTC | CASSLGQVDTYEQYF
TRBD1 | TRBJ2-5 | . | TRBV29-1 | TGCAGCGCCTATGAGGGACAGGGTCAAGAGACCCAGTACTTC | CSAYEGQGQETQYF
. | TRBJ1-1 | . | TRBV5-1 | TGCGCCAGCAGCGTGGGACAGAACACTGAAGCTTTCTTT | CASSVGQNTEAFF
TRBD1 | TRBJ2-7 | . | TRBV9 | TGTGCCAGCAGCGCTGGACAGGGGGCTGACTACGAGCAGTACTTC | CASSAGQGADYEQYF
TRBD2 | TRBJ2-7 | . | TRBV20-1 | TGCAGTGCTATACTAGCGGGGTTTTCCTACGAGCAGTACTTC | CSAILAGFSYEQYF
TRBD1 | TRBJ2-7 | . | TRBV12-3/TRBV12-4 | TGTGCCAGCAGTTTACGGGACAGGGGGCGCTTCGAGCAGTACTTC | CASSLRDRGRFEQYF
. | TRBJ1-2 | . | TRBV10-3 | TGTGCCATCAGTGGGGAATATGGGGGCTCTTATGGCTACACCTTC | CAISGEYGGSYGYTF
. | TRBJ2-1 | . | TRBV27 | TGTGCCAGCAGTTTACTCTTCCGGAACAATGAGCAGTTCTTC | CASSLLFRNNEQFF
. | TRBJ2-7 | . | TRBV20-1 | TGCAGTGCTGCCCGGGACGAAACCTACGAGCAGTACTTC | CSAARDETYEQYF
. | TRBJ2-1 | . | TRBV3-1 | TGTGCCAGCAGCCAAAATAATCTAGCGTCCTACAATGAGCAGTTCTTC | CASSQNNLASYNEQFF
. | TRBJ2-5 | . | TRBV15 | TGTGCCACCAGCAGAGATTACGCGGCCCAAGAGACCCAGTACTTC | CATSRDYAAQETQYF
TRBD2 | TRBJ2-7 | . | TRBV20-1 | TGCAGTGCTCGCTTGAGCGGGGAAGAGCAGTACTTC | CSARLSGEEQYF
. | TRBJ2-1 | . | TRBV20-1 | TGCAGTGCTTCCCCGAGGGTGAGTGAGCAGTTCTTC | CSASPRVSEQFF
. | TRBJ2-2 | . | TRBV3-1 | TGTGCCAGCAGCCAAGGGGGTAGCGTAGGCACCGGGGAGCTGTTTTTT | CASSQGGSVGTGELFF
. | TRBJ2-3 | once | TRBV15 | TGTGCCACCAGCAGAGATCGGCCTATCACAGATACGCAGTATTTT | CATSRDRPITDTQYF
. | TRBJ2-5 | . | TRBV7-9 | TGTGCCAGCAGCCAGGGAGGCCTGGAGACCCAGTACTTC | CASSQGGLETQYF
. | TRBJ2-7 | . | TRBV4-3 | TGCGCCAGCAGCCAAGATGTGGGGGCCTACGAGCAGTACTTC | CASSQDVGAYEQYF
TRBD2 | TRBJ2-1 | . | TRBV15 | TGTGCCACCAGCAGAGTACTAGCGGGGGGGCACAATGAGCAGTTCTTC | CATSRVLAGGHNEQFF
TRBD1 | TRBJ1-5 | . | TRBV24-1 | TGTGCCACCCCGGGGGACAGGGACAATCAGCCCCAGCATTTT | CATPGDRDNQPQHF
. | TRBJ2-3 | . | TRBV28 | TGTGCCAGCAGTTTTGGTGCAGGGAGCACAGATACGCAGTATTTT | CASSFGAGSTDTQYF
. | TRBJ1-2 | . | TRBV20-1 | TGCAGTAGTATGACCGAGGAAAAGGGTGGCTACACCTTC | CSSMTEEKGGYTF